This is a list of T cell receptor beta chains from one sample in a study of cytomegalovirus exposure and HLA in healthy donors. Sequencing used immunoSEQ multiplex PCR; TCRdb keeps in-frame clones, though not all of them. The sample has fewer than 200,000 clones; approximately 80% are singletons. Sequenced: PBMCs. The receptors originated from a woman aged 50 to 60 in good health and CMV-seropositive. Each CDR3 is given with its conserved first and last residue. D genes are given only for firm matches. Rows may omit the clone size; those that give it use once, few, many or a size class.

j_gene	abundance	v_gene	d_gene	CDR3nt	CDR3aa
TRBJ1-4	few	TRBV5-1	TRBD1	TGCGCCAGCAGCCTTGACGGGACAGGGCTTGAAAAACTGTTTTTT	CASSLDGTGLEKLFF
TRBJ1-3	.	TRBV29-1	TRBD1	TGCAGCGTTGAATTGGGGGACAGGGATGGAAACACCATATATTTT	CSVELGDRDGNTIYF
TRBJ2-2	once	TRBV6-5	.	TGTGCCAGCAGTTACGGAGCAGCGAACACCGGGGAGCTGTTTTTT	CASSYGAANTGELFF
TRBJ2-2	.	TRBV15	TRBD2	TGTGCCACCAGAGCACTAGCGGGGGACACCGGGGAGCTGTTTTTT	CATRALAGDTGELFF
TRBJ2-2	.	TRBV19	.	TGTGCCAGTAGTATAGTACAGGGAGAGCTGTTTTTT	CASSIVQGELFF
TRBJ2-7	.	TRBV28	TRBD1	TGTGCCAGCAGTATAGGGGGCAGGTTGGGGGAGCAGTACTTC	CASSIGGRLGEQYF
TRBJ2-7	.	TRBV25-1	.	TGTGCCAGCAGTGAAGATCCGAGCTCCTACGAGCAGTACTTC	CASSEDPSSYEQYF
TRBJ1-2	.	TRBV29-1	TRBD1	TGCAGCGTTGAGGAGGACAGGGGTCACTATGGCTACACCTTC	CSVEEDRGHYGYTF
TRBJ1-1	.	TRBV19	TRBD1	TGTGCCAGTAGTTCGAACAGGGGGAACACTGAAGCTTTCTTT	CASSSNRGNTEAFF
TRBJ1-2	.	TRBV29-1	TRBD1	TGCAGCGTTGAAGACAGGGGGGAGAGGTATGGCTACACCTTC	CSVEDRGERYGYTF
TRBJ1-1	.	TRBV19	.	TGTGCCAGTAATCTAAGGAACACTGAAGCTTTCTTT	CASNLRNTEAFF
TRBJ1-6	.	TRBV6-6	.	TGTGCCAGCAGCAGACCAGGGGACTCACCCCTCCACTTT	CASSRPGDSPLHF
TRBJ1-1	.	TRBV6-1	.	TGTGCCAGCAGTCGAGGGAGGAACACTGAAGCTTTCTTT	CASSRGRNTEAFF
TRBJ2-3	.	TRBV7-2	.	TGTGCCAGCAGCTTAACGTGGAACGGGGATACGCAGTATTTT	CASSLTWNGDTQYF
TRBJ2-3	.	TRBV27	TRBD1	TGTGCCAGCAGTACCCGACAGGGAGGCACAGATACGCAGTATTTT	CASSTRQGGTDTQYF
TRBJ2-3	.	TRBV9	TRBD2	TGTGCCAGCAGCGTAATCAGCGGGGGGGAGGGAACGCAGTATTTT	CASSVISGGEGTQYF
TRBJ2-5	.	TRBV27	.	TGTGCCAGCAGTTTGATTTCGGGGACCCAGTACTTC	CASSLISGTQYF
TRBJ2-2	few	TRBV11-2	.	TGTGCCAGCAGCTTAGCACGCGCCGGGGAGCTGTTTTTT	CASSLARAGELFF
TRBJ2-3	.	TRBV10-3	.	TGTGCCATCAGTTCTATCTCCGCAGATACGCAGTATTTT	CAISSISADTQYF
TRBJ1-4	.	TRBV4-1	TRBD1	TGCGCCAGCAGCCGAGGGACAGGGAGAGATGATGAAAAACTGTTTTTT	CASSRGTGRDDEKLFF
TRBJ2-5	.	TRBV4-1	.	TGCGCCAGCAGCCAAGAGGAGGGAGTAGAGACCCAGTACTTC	CASSQEEGVETQYF
TRBJ1-2	few	TRBV7-9	TRBD1	TGTGCCAGCAGCCTGGGACAGGACCACGGCTACACCTTC	CASSLGQDHGYTF
TRBJ1-4	.	TRBV9	.	TGTGCCAGCAGCGTAGGGGGCGGGGGCAGAAATGAAAAACTGTTTTTT	CASSVGGGGRNEKLFF
TRBJ2-1	.	TRBV14	TRBD2	TGTGCCAGCAGGCTAGCGGGAAGTGTATACAATGAGCAGTTCTTC	CASRLAGSVYNEQFF
TRBJ1-2	few	TRBV7-9	.	TGTGCCAGCAGTCCTGTCACAGGGAACTATGGCTACACCTTC	CASSPVTGNYGYTF
TRBJ2-3	.	TRBV7-2	.	TGTGCCAGCAGCTTAGCATCAGGGAGCACAGATACGCAGTATTTT	CASSLASGSTDTQYF
TRBJ1-2	.	TRBV7-9	.	TGTGCCAGCAGCCTCTCGAGCGTTTCATCGGGCTATGGCTACACCTTC	CASSLSSVSSGYGYTF
TRBJ1-5	.	TRBV19	TRBD1	TGTGCCAGTAGTATTATGGCAGGGGGCCATAGCAATCAGCCCCAGCATTTT	CASSIMAGGHSNQPQHF
TRBJ1-3	.	TRBV28	.	TGTGCCAGCAGTTTCCGCACGAGCTTCGGAAACACCATATATTTT	CASSFRTSFGNTIYF
TRBJ1-1	few	TRBV10-3	TRBD1	TGTGCCATCAGGGGGACAGGAGCCATGAACACTGAAGCTTTCTTT	CAIRGTGAMNTEAFF
TRBJ2-7	.	TRBV28	.	TGTGCCAGCAGTTCCCTTCAGGGTCTGAGGGAGCAGTACTTC	CASSSLQGLREQYF
TRBJ1-4	.	TRBV29-1	.	TGCAGCGTTGAAGATCGGGAAAAACTGTTTTTT	CSVEDREKLFF
TRBJ2-7	.	TRBV4-3	.	TGCGCCAGCAGCCAAGAGCGGGAAGATGGGCAGTACTTC	CASSQEREDGQYF
TRBJ2-7	.	TRBV4-1	TRBD2	TGCGCCAGCAGCCCGTACCTTAGTGCACTAGCGGCGAGCTCCTACGAGCAGTACTTC	CASSPYLSALAASSYEQYF
TRBJ1-2	.	TRBV7-8	.	TGTGCCAGCAGCTTAGTGGCAGGGCCCTATGGCTACACCTTC	CASSLVAGPYGYTF
TRBJ1-2	.	TRBV2	.	TGTGCCAGCAGTGACGGACGGGGGGGGTTGTATGGCTACACCTTC	CASSDGRGGLYGYTF
TRBJ1-1	.	TRBV4-3	.	TGCGCCAGCAGCCAAGAGCAGGGGCTCACTGAAGCTTTCTTT	CASSQEQGLTEAFF
TRBJ1-1	.	TRBV19	TRBD1	TGTGCCAGTAGTCTCCCAGGACAGGGGGCTTGGAAAAGCGAAGCTTTCTTT	CASSLPGQGAWKSEAFF
TRBJ1-2	.	TRBV4-3	TRBD1	TGCGCCAGCAGCCAAGACCCAGGGGGCGGAACTAACTATGGCTACACCTTC	CASSQDPGGGTNYGYTF
TRBJ1-4	.	TRBV15	TRBD1	TGTGCCACCAGCAGAGTAACCGGGACAGGGTACGAAAAACTGTTTTTT	CATSRVTGTGYEKLFF
TRBJ2-6	.	TRBV29-1	.	TGCAGCGTTGTCGTCAGGGGGGTCATTCCCTCTGGGGCCAACGTCCTGACTTTC	CSVVVRGVIPSGANVLTF
TRBJ1-2	.	TRBV5-4	.	TGTGCCAGCAGCCAACAACGCCCAGGACACAACTATGGCTACACCTTC	CASSQQRPGHNYGYTF
TRBJ2-7	.	TRBV6-6	TRBD2	TGTGCCAGCAGCCGGACTAGCGGGAGCTCCTACGAGCAGTACTTC	CASSRTSGSSYEQYF
TRBJ2-7	.	TRBV5-1	.	TGCGCCAGCAGCTTTTTTCCGGGACAAATCTACGAGCAGTACTTC	CASSFFPGQIYEQYF
TRBJ2-7	.	TRBV6-1	.	TGTGCCAGCAGTGAATCGGTAGAGCAGTACTTC	CASSESVEQYF
TRBJ2-5	few	TRBV10-2	.	TGCGCCAGCAGTGTACTCAGGGAATGGGAGACCCAGTACTTC	CASSVLREWETQYF
TRBJ2-7	few	TRBV9	.	TGTGCCAGCAGCGTAGAGGGTACCGGGGCCTACGAGCAGTACTTC	CASSVEGTGAYEQYF
TRBJ2-4	.	TRBV10-3	.	TGTGCCATCGGGACGGGGGGCGAAAACATTCAGTACTTC	CAIGTGGENIQYF
TRBJ2-7	.	TRBV6-4	TRBD1	TGTGCCAGCAGGGCCCGGGACAGAGCTTACGAGCAGTACTTC	CASRARDRAYEQYF
TRBJ1-2	.	TRBV30	TRBD1	TGTGCCTGGAGTGTAGGATTGGGTCAGGGGGCCTACACCTTC	CAWSVGLGQGAYTF
TRBJ2-1	.	TRBV19	TRBD2	TGTGCCAGTAGTATCAGGACTAGCGCGGATGAGCAGTTCTTC	CASSIRTSADEQFF
TRBJ2-7	.	TRBV28	.	TGTGCCAGCAGCCTGACGGTAGCGAGGTACGAGCAGTACTTC	CASSLTVARYEQYF
TRBJ2-1	.	TRBV5-1	TRBD2	TGCGCCAGCAGCTTGTTACTAGCGGGAGAGGGTGAGCAGTTCTTC	CASSLLLAGEGEQFF
TRBJ2-2	once	TRBV5-1	.	TGCGCCAGCAACAGGGAGCCGGACACCGGGGAGCTGTTTTTT	CASNREPDTGELFF
TRBJ2-2	.	TRBV25-1	.	TGTGCCAGCAGCGAAAGGAACAGGGGGGGGCGAGGCGGGGAGCTGTTTTTT	CASSERNRGGRGGELFF
TRBJ2-1	few	TRBV7-8	.	TGTGCCAGCAGCCCCTCCTTGATAGCGGACCAGAGCTCCTACAATGAGCAGTTCTTC	CASSPSLIADQSSYNEQFF
TRBJ2-5	.	TRBV27	TRBD2	TGTGCCAGCAGTAAAATAGCGGGAAAAGAGACCCAGTACTTC	CASSKIAGKETQYF
TRBJ1-1	once	TRBV6-6	.	TGTGCCAGCAGCCCCCGTAACACTGAAGCTTTCTTT	CASSPRNTEAFF
TRBJ1-1	.	TRBV9	TRBD1	TGTGCCAGCAGCGTAACCCAGGGGGACACTGAAGCTTTCTTT	CASSVTQGDTEAFF